Following are 30 T cell receptor beta chains from one sample sequenced in a study of cytomegalovirus exposure and HLA in healthy donors. The PCR was carried out with 60 Vbeta primers and 13 Jbeta primers. Generated by immunoSEQ multiplex PCR, the TCRdb table keeps only in-frame clones and is missing some. The table records 150,000 or so clones, 79% of them present only once. Source material: PBMCs. These receptors all stem from a man aged 30 to 45 in good health and CMV-seropositive.

The V call is TRBV9, the J call TRBJ2-1; TRBD2 agrees at 10 bases. CDR3 size: 19 residues. Looked up from germline, CDR1 is SGDLS and CDR2 is YYNGEE. J was trimmed by 4 bases and V by 0 bases; bases with no gene match: 13. CDR3 in amino acids: CASSVEKGTSVSLYNEQFF. The CDR3 DNA reads as TGTGCCAGCAGCGTAGAAAAAGGGACTAGCGTTTCATTATACAATGAGCAGTTCTTC.

This chain uses TRBV27 with TRBJ1-5; tentatively, D is TRBD1 (6 bases). The length of the CDR3 is 15 residues. V lost 6 bases, J lost 0 bases, and 12 bases lay in between. Germline-derived CDR1 and CDR2 are MNHEY and SMNVEV (reference sequence). This CDR3 is CASSWSGDSNQPQHF. In DNA, the CDR3 is TGTGCCAGCAGCTGGTCAGGGGATAGCAATCAGCCCCAGCATTTT.

The chain carries TRBV28 and TRBJ2-7, with 7 bases fitting TRBD2. V was clipped by 5 bases and J by 4 bases; unmatched bases: 17. CDR1 is MDHEN, CDR2 SYDVKM, per germline. There are 17 residues in the CDR3. For the CDR3, the DNA is TGTGCCAGCAGTCCTAGCGGCGGCGGGATTAAGGGGTACGAGCAGTACTTC. Protein product: CASSPSGGGIKGYEQYF.

The chain has TRBV27 and TRBJ2-7, with D perhaps TRBD1 (6 bases). Germline CDR1 is MNHEY and CDR2 is SMNVEV (reference sequence). Trimming shortened V by 4 bases and J by 1 base, and 17 bases separated the two germline ends. The CDR3 runs 16 residues. In DNA form, the CDR3 reads TGTGCCAGCAGTTCCTCGTGGCAAGGGGGATCCTACGAGCAGTACTTC. This encodes CASSSSWQGGSYEQYF.

This sequence joins TRBV30 and TRBJ2-5; D is uncertain. With the DNA end fitting TRBJ2-7 better, the J assignment may be wrong. This CDR3 has 11 residues. The V gene's germline CDR1 is GTSNPN and CDR2 SVGIG (reference sequence). The CDR3 protein is CAWTRSDEQYF. The DNA of the CDR3 is TGTGCCTGGACGAGGTCCGACGAGCAGTACTTC.

V and J are TRBV11-2 and TRBJ2-1; TRBD2 agrees at 7 bases. V was clipped by 6 bases and J by 2 bases; unmatched bases: 10. The germline V gene has CDR1 SGHAT and CDR2 FQNNGV. The CDR3 has 16 residues. The CDR3 region has the DNA TGTGCCAGCAGTCCCTTGGGGGGGAGCACCTACAATGAGCAGTTCTTC. This codes for CASSPLGGSTYNEQFF.

The chain couples TRBV7-9 to TRBJ2-7; TRBD1 matches 7 bases. With V trimmed by 5 bases and J by 0 bases, 13 bases remained unmatched. Germline V gives CDR1 SEHNR, CDR2 FQNEAQ (reference sequence). This CDR3 is built from 17 residues. CDR3 nucleotides: TGTGCCAGCAGCCCTCCTCGGACAGGACCGACCTCCTACGAGCAGTACTTC. Protein: CASSPPRTGPTSYEQYF.

This clone was recorded a few times. This chain joins TRBV28 and TRBJ2-3; 12 bases are a match to TRBD2. V shed 4 bases and J 2 bases; nucleotides not matched to a gene: 4. Germline V gene lookup returns CDR1 MDHEN and CDR2 SYDVKM. The CDR3 extends over 16 amino acids. The CDR3 region is CASSSGLAGNTDTQYF. In nucleotides, the CDR3 is TGTGCCAGCAGTTCAGGACTAGCGGGAAACACAGATACGCAGTATTTT.

This clone was seen only once. V is TRBV2 and J is TRBJ1-2, with D possibly TRBD1 on 5 matching bases. Germline values: CDR1 SNHLY, CDR2 FYNNEI. V shed 3 bases and J shed 4 bases, with 12 bases lying between them. This CDR3 contains 14 residues. The CDR3, as DNA: TGTGCCAGCAGTGACAGGGTCGACTCCTATGGCTACACCTTC. This sequence encodes CASSDRVDSYGYTF.

The DNA of the CDR3 is TGTGCCAGCAGTTACTCGAGGCAGTACAATCAGCCCCAGCATTTT. As protein: CASSYSRQYNQPQHF. The chain joins TRBV6-5 to TRBJ1-5; D is unresolved. V shed 0 bases and J shed 3 bases, with 9 bases lying between them. This CDR3 is built from 15 residues. CDR1 is MNHEY and CDR2 is SVGAGI in the germline V gene.

The CDR3 protein is CASSQEPSREPTYNEQFF. The CDR3 bases are TGCGCCAGCAGCCAAGAACCGAGCCGGGAACCCACCTACAATGAGCAGTTCTTC. This chain joins TRBV4-1 and TRBJ2-1; a weak D match, TRBD2 (5 bases). Germline V gives CDR1 MGHRA, CDR2 YSYEKL. CDR3 size: 18 residues. V lost 0 bases to trimming and J lost 2 bases, with 17 bases between them.

This clone was picked up one time. V gene TRBV11-2 combines with J gene TRBJ2-1; D is perhaps TRBD2 (6 bases). In germline, CDR1 is SGHAT, CDR2 FQNNGV. The CDR3 runs 17 residues. Trimming removed 1 base at V and 4 bases at J, with 17 bases between. Here the CDR3 reads CASSLVLIAAKYNEQFF. The DNA of the CDR3 is TGTGCCAGCAGCTTAGTCCTTATAGCGGCTAAATACAATGAGCAGTTCTTC.

V gene TRBV21-1 combines with J gene TRBJ1-6; TRBD1, the table's D call, lacks a check against the DNA. TRBV21-1 is a listed pseudogene. This CDR3 is 15 amino acids long. In DNA, the CDR3 is TGTGCCAGCACAAGGGGCAGCTCCTATAATTCACCCCTCCACTTT. Translation: CASTRGSSYNSPLHF.

V and J are TRBV5-4 and TRBJ1-1, with 8 positions matching TRBD1. The ends lost 0 bases at V and 0 bases at J; junction bases unmatched: 10. This CDR3 is built from 18 residues. Germline loops: CDR1 SGHNT, CDR2 YYREEE (reference sequence). The CDR3 DNA is TGTGCCAGCAGCTTGGTGGCAGGGGGCGTCGGGTTGAACACTGAAGCTTTCTTT. Protein product: CASSLVAGGVGLNTEAFF.

J is TRBJ2-2 and V is TRBV14; no firm D call. CDR1 is SGHDN and CDR2 is FVKESK in the germline V gene. Trimming removed 3 bases from V and 1 base from J, with 3 bases in between. This CDR3 comprises 13 residues. The CDR3 nucleotides read TGTGCCAGCAGCCACAAGAACACCGGGGAGCTGTTTTTT. Translating it yields CASSHKNTGELFF.

This clone was found a few times. This CDR3 is CASSSRDNEQFF. The CDR3 nucleotides read TGTGCCAGCAGTTCCCGGGACAATGAGCAGTTCTTC. This chain joins TRBV11-3 and TRBJ2-1; D not resolved. With 6 bases removed from V and 5 bases from J, the gap between germline ends came to 8 bases. This CDR3 is 12 amino acids long. In germline, CDR1 is SGHNT, CDR2 YENEEA.

The CDR3 nucleotides are TGTGCCAGCAGCCGTGGGCGCAGGGCCACTGAAGCTTTCTTT. Translating it yields CASSRGRRATEAFF. The V gene is TRBV6-6, the J gene TRBJ1-1; weak D call: TRBD1 (5 bases). CDR3 length: 14 amino acids. Trimming cost V 6 bases and J 4 bases, with 15 bases left between them. Germline CDR1 MNHNY, CDR2 SVGAGI (reference sequence).

The genes are TRBV7-9 and TRBJ2-1; possibly TRBD2 for D (6 bases). The V gene lost 10 bases and the J gene lost 0 bases, with 10 bases spanning the gap. Per the germline V gene, CDR1 is SEHNR and CDR2 is FQNEAQ (reference sequence). This CDR3 comprises 13 residues. In DNA form, the CDR3 reads TGTGCCACCCCGCGGGGCTCCTACAATGAGCAGTTCTTC. It is translated as CATPRGSYNEQFF. Full variable domain (outside the CDR3, taken from reference TRBV7-9 and TRBJ2-1): DTGVSQNPRHKITKRGQNVTFRCDPISEHNRLYWYRQTLGQGPEFLTYFQNEAQLEKSRLLSDRFSAERPKGSFSTLEIQRTEQGDSAMYLCATPRGSYNEQFFGPGTRLTVL.

The rearrangement uses TRBV7-3 and TRBJ2-3, with D maybe TRBD2 (5 bases). The length of the CDR3 is 13 residues. Germline CDR1 reads SGHTA; CDR2 reads FQGTGA. V gave up 3 bases and J gave up 5 bases, with 9 bases separating them. The CDR3 region is CASSLTMGDTQYF. The CDR3 nucleotides read TGTGCCAGCAGCTTGACTATGGGAGATACGCAGTATTTT.

This clone was found once. This chain links TRBV27 with TRBJ2-1, with 7 bases identical to TRBD2. Germline CDR1 and CDR2: MNHEY and SMNVEV (reference sequence). The CDR3 is made up of 17 amino acids. The ends lost 5 bases at V and 5 bases at J; junction bases unmatched: 15. CDR3 sequence: CASSPLFEGGNHNEQFF. The CDR3 DNA sequence: TGTGCCAGCAGTCCACTTTTCGAGGGAGGGAACCACAATGAGCAGTTCTTC.

The rearrangement uses TRBV7-9 and TRBJ2-1; a possible D gene is TRBD2 (5 bases). This CDR3 is built from 15 residues. Germline-derived CDR1 and CDR2 are SEHNR and FQNEAQ (reference sequence). V lost 1 base and J 5 bases, leaving 12 bases between the germline ends. The CDR3 region is CASSLERAANNEQFF. Here the CDR3 DNA reads TGTGCCAGCAGCTTAGAGAGGGCAGCGAACAATGAGCAGTTCTTC.

The V gene is TRBV2, the J gene TRBJ1-1; TRBD1 agrees at 9 bases. With V trimmed by 0 bases and J by 6 bases, 2 bases remained unmatched. CDR3 size: 14 residues. From germline, CDR1 is SNHLY and CDR2 FYNNEI. The CDR3 nucleotides read TGTGCCAGCAGTGAAGCGTGGACAGGGGCTGAAGCTTTCTTT. It encodes CASSEAWTGAEAFF.

This clone was observed a few times. The chain combines TRBV25-1 with TRBJ2-2, with 8 bases fitting TRBD2. Germline V gene lookup returns CDR1 MGHDK and CDR2 SYGVNS. The trim removed 8 bases at V and 0 bases at J, leaving 14 bases unmatched. The CDR3 totals 18 residues. The CDR3 region has the DNA TGTGCCAGCGAACGGACACGGGAGGGCCCTCCGAACACCGGGGAGCTGTTTTTT. Translated: CASERTREGPPNTGELFF. The full variable domain, in which reference TRBV25-1 and TRBJ2-2 provide the parts outside the CDR3, is EADIYQTPRYLVIGTGKKITLECSQTMGHDKMYWYQQDPGMELHLIHYSYGVNSTEKGDLSSESTVSRIRTEHFPLTLESARPSHTSQYLCASERTREGPPNTGELFFGEGSRLTVL.

The V gene is TRBV30, the J gene TRBJ2-3; TRBD1 matches at 8 bases. The germline V gene has CDR1 GTSNPN and CDR2 SVGIG (reference sequence). CDR3 size: 15 residues. With V trimmed by 0 bases and J by 3 bases, 5 bases remained unmatched. CDR3 bases: TGTGCCTGGAGTGTACCGACAGGGGAGACAGATACGCAGTATTTT. As protein: CAWSVPTGETDTQYF.

The CDR3 spells CASTGLAGRSDTQYF. The CDR3 DNA sequence: TGTGCCAGCACTGGACTAGCGGGAAGGTCAGATACGCAGTATTTT. The chain couples TRBV25-1 to TRBJ2-3; 12 positions agree with TRBD2. Trimming cost V 7 bases and J 4 bases; bases outside gene matches: 6. CDR3 length: 15 residues. CDR1 is MGHDK and CDR2 is SYGVNS in the germline V gene.

This clone was picked up one time. The rearrangement uses TRBV27 and TRBJ2-7; 7 bases map to TRBD2. J gave up 6 bases and V 11 bases, and 10 bases lay outside the gene matches. The CDR3 loop spans 12 amino acids. The germline CDR1 and CDR2 sequences are MNHEY and SMNVEV (reference sequence). CDR3 sequence: CAGGVPGGEQYF. CDR3 nucleotides: TGTGCCGGGGGGGTCCCGGGTGGCGAGCAGTACTTC.

The rearrangement links TRBV9 to TRBJ2-6; D gene unclear. This CDR3 is built from 17 residues. V lost 3 bases and J 0 bases, leaving 13 bases between the germline ends. Germline values: CDR1 SGDLS, CDR2 YYNGEE. The CDR3 region is CASSAAHPNSGANVLTF. The CDR3 nucleotides read TGTGCCAGCAGCGCCGCACATCCGAACTCTGGGGCCAACGTCCTGACTTTC.

The chain carries TRBV5-4 and TRBJ2-3; 10 nucleotides agree with TRBD2. This CDR3 comprises 16 residues. After removal of 4 bases from V and 5 bases from J, the junction contained 10 bases not matched to a gene. CDR1 SGHNT and CDR2 YYREEE come from the germline V gene (reference sequence). This chain's CDR3 is CASSRASGGTVDTQYF. The CDR3 DNA follows: TGTGCCAGCAGCAGGGCTAGCGGGGGAACGGTAGATACGCAGTATTTT. Combining the CDR3 with reference TRBV5-4 and TRBJ2-3 gives the whole variable domain ETGVTQSPTHLIKTRGQQVTLRCSSQSGHNTVSWYQQALGQGPQFIFQYYREEENGRGNFPPRFSGLQFPNYSSELNVNALELDDSALYLCASSRASGGTVDTQYFGPGTRLTVL.

The rearrangement uses TRBV4-3 and TRBJ1-4; TRBD1 might be the D (5 bases). Per germline, CDR1 LGHNA and CDR2 YSLEER. The CDR3 extends over 14 amino acids. Trimming removed 5 bases from V and 4 bases from J, with 11 bases in between. The CDR3 loop is CASSYDSYNEKLFF. The DNA for the CDR3 is TGCGCCAGCAGCTACGACAGCTATAATGAAAAACTGTTTTTT.

The V call is TRBV7-9, the J call TRBJ2-3; perhaps TRBD2 as D (5 bases). With 4 bases removed from V and 2 bases from J, the gap between germline ends came to 19 bases. CDR3 length: 17 amino acids. Germline CDR1 is SEHNR and CDR2 is FQNEAQ (reference sequence). The CDR3 bases are TGTGCCAGCAGCTCGCCGCCCCCGGCGGAGGCCACAGATACGCAGTATTTT. Translated: CASSSPPPAEATDTQYF.